This TCR beta chain derives from a study of beta chain features in type 1 diabetes (dated by TCRdb to 2017 to 2018). In terms of the full investigation: Mean age, gender distribution, total cell number and subset yield were not different between patients and healthy donors. Across all samples, some 100,000,000 sorted cells were examined, and cell number per subset correlated strongly with RNA yield. The study compared the TCRB repertoires of sorted circulating CD4+ T cell subsets in recently diagnosed type 1 diabetes patients with those in matched healthy donors. Regulatory and stem cell-like memory subsets were obtained from only 8 patients and roughly eight healthy donors, while naive and central memory subsets were obtained from all 28 donors. Results and caveats for the whole study, not just this receptor: Type 1 diabetes patients showed a moderate but significant shortening of TCRB CDR3 length in all four CD4+ subsets. HLA sub-analyses involved small numbers of individuals, so any influence of HLA type on TCRB rearrangement remained unresolved. Naive, central memory and regulatory TCRB repertoires appeared to be more similar among patients than among healthy donors. Because cDNA rather than genomic DNA was sequenced, highly expressing activated cells could have been over-represented, although no difference in activation and CD3 levels was found between groups. Shorter templates might be favored by PCR, yet because patient and control samples were amplified and corrected together, any such skew would affect both groups equally. Fewer insertions and more nucleotide deletions at VDJ recombination sites were observed in patients with type 1 diabetes, implying thymic rearrangement abnormalities.

All of the isolated RNA was reverse transcribed with the High Capacity cDNA Reverse Transcription Kit, so expressed TCRB transcripts were sequenced. Deep immunoSEQ sequencing was performed on naive, central memory and regulatory T cell samples, with an average of roughly 3.6 million total reads per sample. Sorted cells were lysed in RLT buffer, and RNA was extracted using DNase-treated RNeasy Micro or Mini kits according to cell number. Each cell subset was processed on its own to prevent cross-contamination, while patient and healthy donor samples were processed together. The immunoSEQ multiplex PCR was used to amplify TCRB sequences from cDNA, yielding 87-bp fragments that span the CDR3 region. Sequencing of the amplicons was done on the Illumina HiSeq platform. As for how the authors treated the data: PCR bias was corrected computationally using synthetic template baselines, and reads within Hamming distance 2 were collapsed, with unmergeable singletons discarded. By aligning reads against IMGT, V, D and J genes, CDR3 length, and insertions or deletions at six rearrangement sites were assigned. Within each subset, clonotype counts were normalized to the number of sorted cells before true diversity and Gini coefficients were calculated with the tcR R package. The overlap coefficient, calculated on TCRB nucleotide sequences, was used to quantify repertoire sharing. TCRdb limited this immuneACCESS table to in-frame rearrangements with V and J called. A share of clones is missing; checked studies link under half to unresolved V genes, and the rest is unexplained. V and J calls and clone size are those listed in that table; D and trimming were worked out from the DNA. For this sample there are about 140,000 clones; 6.5% to 8.5% appear just once. Jointly, the top ten make up about 1.4% of the sample.

V and J are truncated by 6 bases and 3 bases respectively, leaving an intervening sequence of 24 bases. The CDR3 runs 17 residues from the cysteine to the phenylalanine. The entry retains the CDR3 DNA only, 51 bases that are in frame from base 1. From a lookup of the germline V gene, CDR1 and CDR2 are LGHNT and FRNRAP. A single peripheral blood draw of about 116 mL on average was collected from each donor into heparinised tubes. Naive, central memory, regulatory and stem cell-like memory CD4+ T cells were sorted on a BD FACSAria II using a panel including CD45RO, CCR7, CD25, CD127, CD95 and CD27. Purity was above 95% for every sorted population. PBMCs were isolated immediately by Lymphoprep density gradient centrifugation and stained directly without culture. So that batch effects would be minimized, each experiment stained and sorted samples in pairs, pairing one healthy donor with one patient. Details on this clone: This clone's antigen is unknown. No much larger clone exists at a distance of one base, and base qualities are not known.

Specimen: central memory CD4+ T cells from blood. This receptor chain uses TRBV12-5 and TRBJ2-7; TRBD1 is perhaps the D gene, given 6 matching bases. This clonotype was obtained from a woman in her 30s in good health. Here is the DNA: TGTGCTAGTGGACGTACCGGGACATCGGCCACCTTCTACGAGCAGTACTTC. Its coded protein is CASGRTGTSATFYEQYF.